This note documents a single T cell receptor beta chain sequence. By two-round multiplex PCR, the TCR beta CDR3 was amplified from genomic DNA. First-round PCR employed TRBV- and TRBJ-specific primers for each gene. MiXCR, run by TCRdb on the multiplex PCR reads, gives a single entry per CDR3 protein. Among 20,000 to 25,000 distinct CDR3 sequences listed, about 37% were seen once. The sample originates from a study of prognosis after radiotherapy for stage I lung cancer. The CDR3 has 20 residues. Germline CDR1 and CDR2: SGHRS and YFSETQ. Disease was node-negative on CT and PET/CT in all patients; none had prior chemotherapy, radiotherapy or other malignancies.

The sequencing used PBMCs, collected before or after stereotactic body radiation therapy (not recorded which). V gene TRBV5-1 combines with J gene TRBJ2-3, with 14 bases aligning to TRBD2. The TCR was taken from a donor aged 50 or older with non-small cell lung cancer. The CDR3 sequence is CSISLANLGLAGGGFDTQYF. CDR3 in DNA: TGCTCCATCAGCTTGGCAAACCTTGGACTAGCGGGAGGTGGGTTCGATACGCAGTATTTT. Together with reference TRBV5-1 and TRBJ2-3, the CDR3 gives the full variable domain: KAGVTQTPRYLIKTRGQQVTLSCSPISGHRSVSWYQQTPGQGLQFLFEYFSETQRNKGNFPGRFSGRQFSNSRSEMNVSTLELGDSALYLCSISLANLGLAGGGFDTQYFGPGTRLTVL.